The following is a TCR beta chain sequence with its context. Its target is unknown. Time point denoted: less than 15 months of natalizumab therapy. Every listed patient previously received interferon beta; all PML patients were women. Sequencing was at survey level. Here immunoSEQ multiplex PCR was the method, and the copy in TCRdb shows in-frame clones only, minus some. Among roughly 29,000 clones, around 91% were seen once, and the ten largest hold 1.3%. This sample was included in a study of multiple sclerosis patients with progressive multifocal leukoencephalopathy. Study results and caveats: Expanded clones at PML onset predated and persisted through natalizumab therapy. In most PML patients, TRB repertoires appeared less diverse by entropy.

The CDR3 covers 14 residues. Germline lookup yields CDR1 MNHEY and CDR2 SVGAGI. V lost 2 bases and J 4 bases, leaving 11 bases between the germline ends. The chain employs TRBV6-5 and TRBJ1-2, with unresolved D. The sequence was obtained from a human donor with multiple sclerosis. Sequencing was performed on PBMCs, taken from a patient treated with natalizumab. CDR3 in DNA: TGTGCCAGCAGTTACGAGGTGGGAGTCTATGGCTACACCTTC. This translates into CASSYEVGVYGYTF.